The 23 T cell receptor beta chains presented below share a single source sample, sequenced in a study. TCRdb independently ran MiXCR on the 5' RACE reads; one entry per CDR3 protein. The sample contains tens of thousands of distinct CDR3 sequences, 25% to 35% of which appear only once. Sequencing was carried out using memory CD4+ T cells sorted from a lymph node. The subset is: memory CD4+ T cells, CD4+CD45RO+CD25-. Receptor source: a female donor with breast cancer.

The chain recombines TRBV9 with TRBJ2-7; 12 positions match TRBD2. Unmatched junction bases numbered 5, after V lost 3 bases and J lost 4 bases. This CDR3 has 15 residues. Germline CDR1 SGDLS, CDR2 YYNGEE. The CDR3 here is CASSEGLAGTYEQYF. The CDR3 region has the DNA TGTGCCAGCAGCGAAGGACTAGCGGGGACATACGAGCAGTACTTC.

This clonotype was seen only a few times. This chain links TRBV12-3 or TRBV12-4 with TRBJ2-5; 7 bases are shared with TRBD2. The V gene end was trimmed by 3 bases and the J gene end by 5 bases; junction bases not matched to a gene: 3. CDR3 length equals 13 residues. CDR3 nucleotides: TGTGCCAGCAGTTTTGCGGGGGTCGAGACCCAGTACTTC. Translating gives CASSFAGVETQYF.

The gene calls are TRBV21-1 and TRBJ2-3. TRBV21-1 is assigned pseudogene status. CDR3 length: 17 residues. The CDR3 loop is CASSKVRLDGFGSYQYF. The CDR3, as DNA: TGTGCCAGCAGCAAAGTGCGACTTGACGGTTTCGGTAGCTATCAGTATTTT.

This rearrangement joins TRBV7-8 to TRBJ2-5; D is ambiguous. The V and J ends lost 1 base and 5 bases respectively, with 14 bases between them. CDR3 length: 15 amino acids. Germline values: CDR1 SGHVS, CDR2 FQNEAQ. The CDR3 DNA sequence: TGTGCCAGCAGCTTAGAAGGCTACCGAACTGAGACCCAGTACTTC. It encodes CASSLEGYRTETQYF.

The V and J genes are TRBV4-1 and TRBJ2-7; 11 nucleotides match TRBD1. Trimming took 1 base from V and 2 from J; bases not matched to a gene: 1. The germline gives CDR1 MGHRA, CDR2 YSYEKL. The CDR3 is 15 amino acids. CDR3 nucleotide sequence: TGCGCCAGCAGCCAAGCGGGACAGGGGGCCTACGAGCAGTACTTC. Amino acid sequence: CASSQAGQGAYEQYF.

This clonotype has more than one count but fewer than ten. The chain recombines TRBV2 with TRBJ2-5, with 11 bases aligning to TRBD2. Trimming removed 5 bases from V and 1 base from J; junction bases left unmatched: 6. Germline CDR1 is SNHLY and CDR2 is FYNNEI. The CDR3 runs 16 residues. In DNA form, the CDR3 reads TGTGCCAGCAGTCCTGGACTAGCGGGCTCCCAAGAGACCCAGTACTTC. Translation gives CASSPGLAGSQETQYF.

The DNA for the CDR3 is TGCGCCAGCAGCTTGAGCGGGGGAACTGGGGCCAACGTCCTGACTTTC. The encoded protein is CASSLSGGTGANVLTF. The chain uses TRBV5-1 and TRBJ2-6; 8 bases match TRBD2. After removal of 1 base from V and 2 bases from J, the junction contained 2 bases not matched to a gene. CDR3 length: 16 residues. The germline CDR1 and CDR2 sequences are SGHRS and YFSETQ.

This clonotype came up a few times. The junction departs from the called germline gene at one end, perhaps through a read error. V usage is TRBV4-2 and J usage is TRBJ2-5; 9 bases are a match to TRBD1. Germline V gene lookup returns CDR1 LGHNA and CDR2 YNFKEQ. CDR3 length: 16 residues. The CDR3 loop is CASSRTAQGAKETRYF. For the CDR3, the DNA is TGTGCCAGCAGCCGAACGGCACAGGGGGCGAAGGAGACCCGGTACTTC.

This clonotype has at least ten counts. The chain joins TRBV20-1 to TRBJ2-1, with D possibly being TRBD2 (5 bases). The CDR3 is made up of 15 amino acids. V was pared by 1 base and J by 3 bases, with 13 bases between. The germline V gene encodes CDR1 DFQATT and CDR2 SNEGSKA (reference sequence). Written as DNA, the CDR3 is TGCAGTGCTAGAGGGGTAGCGCGAATCTACAATGAGCAGTTCTTC. Protein: CSARGVARIYNEQFF.

There are a few counts of this clonotype. This chain joins TRBV5-5 and TRBJ2-2; no clear D gene. The CDR3 has 14 amino acids. V was pared by 0 bases and J by 0 bases, with 3 bases between. The V gene's germline CDR1 is SGHKS and CDR2 YYEKEE (reference sequence). Here the CDR3 DNA reads TGTGCCAGCAGCTTGGCTGCGAACACCGGGGAGCTGTTTTTT. Translated: CASSLAANTGELFF.

CDR3 nucleotide sequence: TGCGCCAGCAGCGTGGACAGGGGCGTTGATGGCTACACCTTC. As protein: CASSVDRGVDGYTF. The chain has TRBV5-1 and TRBJ1-2, with 9 bases fitting TRBD1. With 4 bases clipped from V and 6 bases from J, the junction kept 7 bases outside the gene matches. Germline CDR1 and CDR2: SGHRS and YFSETQ. The CDR3 consists of 14 residues.

The rearrangement links TRBV5-1 to TRBJ2-5; the D gene is possibly TRBD2 (6 bases). Trimming removed 5 bases from V and 5 bases from J, with 13 bases in between. The CDR3 spans 13 residues. CDR1 and CDR2 from the germline V gene are SGHRS and YFSETQ. The CDR3 is CASRVAAGETQYF. The CDR3 DNA sequence: TGCGCCAGCAGGGTAGCGGCGGGGGAGACCCAGTACTTC.

The chain has TRBV20-1 and TRBJ2-1; tentative D call: TRBD1 (5 bases). Germline-derived CDR1 and CDR2 are DFQATT and SNEGSKA (reference sequence). V gave up 3 bases and J gave up 8 bases, with 17 bases separating them. The CDR3 is 14 residues long. CDR3 in amino acids: CSASVGRALDEQFF. The DNA of the CDR3 is TGCAGTGCTAGTGTGGGGCGCGCATTGGATGAGCAGTTCTTC.

The J gene is TRBJ1-4, the V gene TRBV7-6, with no clear D. CDR1 is SGHVS, CDR2 FNYEAQ, per germline. Trimming left V 5 bases short and J 7 bases short, with 11 bases between. The CDR3 covers 13 residues. CDR3 DNA sequence: TGTGCCAGCAGCCCCCCGGGCGGTGAAAAACTGTTTTTT. Translating it yields CASSPPGGEKLFF.

On this clonotype itself: One end of the junction varies from germline; a read error may be responsible. This chain links TRBV7-2 with TRBJ2-2; D not certain. The CDR3 totals 14 residues. Germline CDR1 and CDR2: SGHTA and FQGNSA. CDR3 DNA sequence: TGTGGCAGCAGCTTGTCCCCACTCACCGGGGAGCTGTTTTTT. This translates into CGSSLSPLTGELFF.

This clonotype was seen a handful of times. The V and J genes are TRBV12-3 or TRBV12-4 and TRBJ2-2; possibly TRBD1 for D (7 bases). There are 16 residues in the CDR3. V was clipped by 3 bases and J by 5 bases, with 16 bases between them. This chain's CDR3 is CASSFGQGGRTGELFF. In DNA form, the CDR3 reads TGTGCCAGCAGTTTCGGGCAGGGGGGACGGACCGGGGAGCTGTTTTTT.

V is TRBV27 and J is TRBJ1-1; TRBD1 matches 7 bases. Per the germline V gene, CDR1 is MNHEY and CDR2 is SMNVEV (reference sequence). Losses at the gene ends were 0 bases for V and 3 bases for J; bases not matched to a gene: 10. CDR3 length equals 17 residues. The CDR3 region is CASSLSHPGTAYTEAFF. DNA for the CDR3: TGTGCCAGCAGTTTATCTCATCCGGGGACAGCCTACACTGAAGCTTTCTTT.

This clonotype has only a few counts. V gene TRBV6-5 combines with J gene TRBJ1-5; D is possibly TRBD1 (6 bases). This CDR3 spans 17 amino acids. V lost 6 bases and J lost 2, with 20 bases in between. The germline CDR1 and CDR2 sequences are MNHEY and SVGAGI. Written as DNA, the CDR3 is TGTGCCAGCAGCCTTTCTCGGGGGCGCGGGGGCAATCAGCCCCAGCATTTT. Protein sequence: CASSLSRGRGGNQPQHF.

By sample fraction, this clonotype is large. The V gene is TRBV4-2, the J gene TRBJ2-3; D is ambiguous. Trimming pared 1 base from V and 0 bases from J, leaving 8 bases between. This CDR3 is 15 amino acids long. Per germline, CDR1 LGHNA and CDR2 YNFKEQ. CDR3 nucleotide sequence: TGTGCCAGCAGCCAAGGACAACCTAGCACAGATACGCAGTATTTT. Translating gives CASSQGQPSTDTQYF.

This clonotype has a handful of counts. CDR3 nucleotide sequence: TGTGCCAGCAGCGCAGGGGTCTGGTATGAGCAGTTCTTC. Its protein product is CASSAGVWYEQFF. The rearrangement uses TRBV6-1 and TRBJ2-1; weak D call: TRBD1 (6 bases). Per germline, CDR1 MNHNS and CDR2 SASEGT. Trimming removed 6 bases at V and 8 bases at J, with 14 bases between. The CDR3 runs 13 residues.

As for this clonotype: A much larger clone sits a single nucleotide away, making a read error possible. The gene calls are TRBV20-1 and TRBJ2-1, with 11 bases fitting TRBD2. This CDR3 has 12 residues. J was trimmed by 5 bases and V by 7 bases; bases with no gene match: 1. Germline V lookup: CDR1 DFQATT, CDR2 SNEGSKA (reference sequence). CDR3 bases: TGCAGTGTGGGACTAGCGGACAATGAGCAGTTCTTC. This translates into CSVGLADNEQFF.

This clonotype was seen a few times. V usage is TRBV4-1 and J usage is TRBJ2-5; D gene unclear. Germline V gene data show CDR1 as MGHRA and CDR2 as YSYEKL. The length of the CDR3 is 15 residues. The V and J ends lost 3 bases and 3 bases respectively, with 14 bases between them. In DNA, the CDR3 is TGCGCCAGCAGCCAGCCACTGTACCGGGAAGAGACCCAGTACTTC. It translates to CASSQPLYREETQYF.

This chain joins TRBV20-1 and TRBJ2-7; 7 nucleotides align to TRBD1. The ends lost 1 base at V and 7 bases at J; junction bases unmatched: 10. The CDR3 sequence is 14 residues long. The germline CDR1 and CDR2 sequences are DFQATT and SNEGSKA (reference sequence). CDR3 nucleotide sequence: TGCAGTGCTAGAGTGAGACAGGGTACGGGTGAGCAGTACTTC. Translated, it gives CSARVRQGTGEQYF.